This TCR beta chain was recovered during a study of CD8+CD57+ T cells in acquired aplastic anemia. The wider study: Quantities of DNA derived from sorted CD4+ and CD8+ cells averaged approximately 3.3 ug.

According to the study, genomic DNA was the template for TCR beta VDJ and CDR3 profiling. MiXCR was run by TCRdb on the reads, yielding one entry per CDR3 protein. Of about 250,000 distinct CDR3 sequences detected, around half appear once; the ten largest clones hold 7.8%. Sequencing was done on patients that had shown CD8+CD57+ cell expansion by flow cytometry. The sample holds one count of this clonotype. Its ends do not fully match the called genes, so a read error is possible. Germline CDR1 is SGHTA and CDR2 is FQGNSA. The CDR3 covers 15 residues. The specimen was sorted CD4+, CD8+, or CD8+CD57+ T cells (not recorded which) from PBMCs. This clonotype was sampled from a human donor with aplastic anemia. This chain connects TRBV7-2 to TRBJ1-5; D call uncertain. CDR3 DNA sequence: TGTGCCTGCAGCTTAGAACCTGGGAGCAATCAGCCCCAGCATTTT. This encodes CACSLEPGSNQPQHF.